This T cell receptor (beta chain) was found in a study of blood T cells in healthy people across ages. The study recruited healthy Caucasian donors from Russia who were aged roughly 6 to 95. Alongside a J-beta primer mix, a sample-barcoded 5' primer served in a second PCR lasting about 7 to 12 cycles. TCRdb reanalysed the 5' RACE reads using MiXCR and keeps one entry per CDR3 protein. The sample lists about 830,000 distinct CDR3 sequences; about three fifths were seen once. Turning to this clonotype: A read error may produce the germline difference seen at one junction end.

The CDR3 runs to 14 residues. This sequence was found in a young man in good health. Sequencing used blood. This chain connects TRBV12-3 or TRBV12-4 to TRBJ1-2, with 7 bases fitting TRBD1. The CDR3 DNA is TGTGCCAGCAGTTTAGGGGAGGGGGCTTATGACTACACCTTC. As protein: CASSLGEGAYDYTF.